These 9 T cell receptor beta chains originate from one sample sequenced in a study of T cells in Graves' hyperthyroidism and ophthalmopathy. The investigators amplified TCR beta CDR3 regions from RNA transcripts. TCR CDR3 regions were first amplified by RT-PCR with HTBI primers. TCRdb re-called the multiplex PCR reads with MiXCR, one entry per CDR3 protein. The table includes about 420,000 distinct CDR3 sequences, 15% to 19% detected once. The sample comprised blood. Receptors originate from a young woman with Graves' hyperthyroidism.

This clonotype came up many times. The CDR3 is CASGSRGQGAGRTEAFF. The CDR3 DNA is TGTGCTAGTGGTTCACGAGGACAGGGTGCGGGACGGACTGAAGCTTTCTTT. This chain joins TRBV12-5 and TRBJ1-1; 8 nucleotides agree with TRBD1. Trimming took 4 bases from V and 5 from J; bases not matched to a gene: 15. Germline-derived CDR1 and CDR2 are LGHNT and FRNRAP. This CDR3 region has 17 residues.

This clonotype was detected ten times or more. The CDR3 nucleotides are TGTGCCAGCAGCGTAACGGACGGAGCCTACGAGCAGTACTTC. Its protein product is CASSVTDGAYEQYF. The chain uses TRBV9 and TRBJ2-7, with unresolved D. Germline-derived CDR1 and CDR2 are SGDLS and YYNGEE. The CDR3 length is 14 residues. The ends were cut back, 1 base at V and 2 bases at J, with 10 bases in the middle.

This clonotype was seen repeatedly, ten times or more. The chain links TRBV12-3 or TRBV12-4 to TRBJ2-6; the D call may be TRBD1 or TRBD2 (5 bases each). The ends were cut back, 5 bases at V and 0 bases at J, with 14 bases in the middle. The CDR3 covers 17 residues. CDR3 nucleotides: TGTGCCAGCAGTACCTGGGGACGTAACTCTGGGGCCAACGTCCTGACTTTC. This gives the protein CASSTWGRNSGANVLTF.

The CDR3 protein is CASSQDGQGNEKLFF. For the CDR3, the DNA is TGTGCCAGCAGCCAAGACGGGCAGGGTAATGAAAAACTGTTTTTT. V gene TRBV3-1 combines with J gene TRBJ1-4, with D tentatively TRBD1 (5 bases). CDR1 and CDR2 (germline): LGHDT, YNNKEL (reference sequence). This CDR3 is built from 15 residues. Trimming shortened V by 0 bases and J by 4 bases, and 9 bases separated the two germline ends.

This clonotype is labeled medium-sized (0.01 to 0.1%). This chain uses TRBV2 with TRBJ2-5, with TRBD2 identical over 9 bases. J lost 4 bases, V lost 3 bases, and 9 bases had no gene match. The V gene's germline CDR1 is SNHLY and CDR2 FYNNEI. CDR3 length: 16 amino acids. This chain's CDR3 is CASSEIGGGAGETQYF. The CDR3 DNA follows: TGTGCCAGCAGTGAGATTGGCGGGGGGGCCGGAGAGACCCAGTACTTC.

This clonotype was counted many times. The chain combines TRBV6-1 with TRBJ2-3, with 13 nucleotides matching TRBD2. The CDR3 contains 16 residues. Germline CDR1 is MNHNS and CDR2 is SASEGT. J lost 5 bases, V lost 6 bases, and 8 bases had no gene match. In nucleotides, the CDR3 is TGTGCCAGCAGAAGACTAGCGGGGGGTTCTAGAGATACGCAGTATTTT. This gives the protein CASRRLAGGSRDTQYF.

This clonotype was counted once. The chain is built from TRBV20-1 and TRBJ2-3, with D tentatively TRBD1 or TRBD2 (5 bases each). V was clipped by 6 bases and J by 0 bases, with 7 bases between them. Germline lookup yields CDR1 DFQATT and CDR2 SNEGSKA (reference sequence). The CDR3 has 12 residues. The CDR3 protein is CSAGDSTDTQYF. CDR3 sequence (DNA): TGCAGTGCCGGGGACAGCACAGATACGCAGTATTTT.

Regarding this clonotype: A much larger clone is a single base away; this may be a read error. The gene calls are TRBV6-1 and TRBJ1-4; unclear D gene. V was clipped by 8 bases and J by 8 bases, with 21 bases between them. This CDR3 has 15 amino acids. Germline CDR1 reads MNHNS; CDR2 reads SASEGT. The CDR3, as DNA: TGTGCCAGCTCTAGGGCCTGGTTGGCGGAGGAAAAACTGTTTTTT. Amino acids: CASSRAWLAEEKLFF.

This clonotype was observed many times. The chain is built from TRBV30 and TRBJ2-2; no clear D gene. Germline CDR1 GTSNPN, CDR2 SVGIG (reference sequence). Trimming stripped 4 bases from V and 1 base from J, with 7 bases between. The CDR3 totals 13 residues. The CDR3 is CAWNSRNTGELFF. The CDR3 DNA follows: TGTGCCTGGAACTCCAGGAACACCGGGGAGCTGTTTTTT. Variable domain in full (rest from reference TRBV30 and TRBJ2-2): SQTIHQWPATLVQPVGSPLSLECTVEGTSNPNLYWYRQAAGRGLQLLFYSVGIGQISSEVPQNLSASRPQDRQFILSSKKLLLSDSGFYLCAWNSRNTGELFFGEGSRLTVL.